This T cell receptor beta chain stems from a study of T cell changes during pregnancy in multiple sclerosis. The protocol was immunoSEQ multiplex PCR, while the TCRdb copy is restricted to in-frame clones and leaves out a portion. Of about 50,000 clones detected, 92% appear once; the ten largest clones hold 0.61%. CDR1 and CDR2 (germline): SGHNT, YENEEA. The CDR3 totals 16 residues. V lost 3 bases, J lost 4 bases, and 8 bases stayed unmatched. This clonotype was sampled from a female donor in good health, enrolled as a control in a pregnancy study. The source was CD4+ T cells from peripheral blood mononuclear cells, collected after pregnancy. The chain employs TRBV11-3 and TRBJ2-5; 10 positions agree with TRBD1. The CDR3 region has the DNA TGTGCCAGCAGCTTGGGGGACAGGGGAGAGGGAGAGACCCAGTACTTC. Residues: CASSLGDRGEGETQYF.